The next 7 T cell receptor beta chains were all read from a single sample in a study of T cell clones after liver transplantation. Produced via immunoSEQ multiplex PCR; TCRdb's table is partial and in-frame only. This repertoire shows 93,000 or so clones, about 88% found once; its top ten account for 2.5% to 3.5%. The starting material was CD4+ T cells from blood, obtained around 44 months after liver transplant. The receptors here all came from a human patient who received a liver transplant. Certain T cells may be donor cells from the graft.

This chain uses TRBV7-3 with TRBJ1-2; no clear D gene. V was pared by 5 bases and J by 4 bases, with 8 bases between. CDR1 SGHTA and CDR2 FQGTGA come from the germline V gene. The CDR3 is made up of 12 amino acids. CDR3 coding DNA: TGTGCCAGCAGCGTCGGGGTCTATGGCTACACCTTC. Translation: CASSVGVYGYTF.

The J gene is TRBJ1-2, the V gene TRBV25-1; D is perhaps TRBD1 (6 bases). The CDR3 spans 15 residues. In germline, CDR1 is MGHDK, CDR2 SYGVNS. The V gene lost 0 bases and the J gene lost 7 bases, with 15 bases spanning the gap. CDR3 DNA sequence: TGTGCCAGCAGTGAATATAAGGGGGGCAACAGTGGCTACACCTTC. Translating it yields CASSEYKGGNSGYTF.

This clone was found a few times. V is TRBV5-6 and J is TRBJ1-2; D is perhaps TRBD1 (6 bases). This CDR3 is built from 15 residues. V was clipped by 4 bases and J by 5 bases, with 18 bases between them. CDR1 SGHDT and CDR2 YYEEEE come from the germline V gene. The CDR3 nucleotides read TGTGCCAGCAGCCCTTACAGGGTGAGGGCGTATGGCTACACCTTC. It is translated as CASSPYRVRAYGYTF.

In this sample, this clone turned up a few times. The V gene is TRBV11-2, the J gene TRBJ2-1; 7 bases fit TRBD2. The CDR3 spans 15 residues. Germline CDR1 is SGHAT and CDR2 is FQNNGV. V lost 5 bases, J lost 9 bases, and 13 bases stayed unmatched. CDR3 in amino acids: CASSTGTMVTAEQFF. The CDR3 nucleotides read TGTGCCAGCAGCACCGGGACTATGGTCACTGCTGAGCAGTTCTTC.

For this clone: At one end, the junction sequence differs from germline, possibly due to a read error. This chain links TRBV28 with TRBJ2-5; the D is unclear. The length of the CDR3 is 11 residues. Germline CDR1 is MDHEN and CDR2 is SYDVKM. The CDR3 loop is CASSSRWTPDF. The CDR3 DNA follows: TGTGCCAGCAGTTCCCGCTGGACGCCAGACTTC. The full variable domain, its missing parts supplied by reference TRBV28 and TRBJ2-5, is DVKVTQSSRYLVKRTGEKVFLECVQDMDHENMFWYRQDPGLGLRLIYFSYDVKMKEKGDIPEGYSVSREKKERFSLILESASTNQTSMYLCASSSRWTPDFGPGTRLLVL.

The gene calls are TRBV30 and TRBJ2-2, with 16 bases identical to TRBD2. Germline V lookup: CDR1 GTSNPN, CDR2 SVGIG (reference sequence). V lost 4 bases and J lost 9; bases outside the gene matches: 14. This CDR3 spans 18 amino acids. The CDR3 DNA sequence: TGTGCCTGGAAAAATCTGGGACTAGCGGGAGGGGGTACGAGGGAGCTGTTTTTT. Translated, it gives CAWKNLGLAGGGTRELFF.

The chain links TRBV10-2 to TRBJ1-3, with D hard to call. Trimming took off 7 bases at V and 2 bases at J, with 6 bases between the two ends. This CDR3 contains 12 residues. Germline loops: CDR1 WSHSY, CDR2 SAAADI. DNA of the CDR3: TGCGCCAGCACGACGGCTGGAAACACCATATATTTT. Protein product: CASTTAGNTIYF.